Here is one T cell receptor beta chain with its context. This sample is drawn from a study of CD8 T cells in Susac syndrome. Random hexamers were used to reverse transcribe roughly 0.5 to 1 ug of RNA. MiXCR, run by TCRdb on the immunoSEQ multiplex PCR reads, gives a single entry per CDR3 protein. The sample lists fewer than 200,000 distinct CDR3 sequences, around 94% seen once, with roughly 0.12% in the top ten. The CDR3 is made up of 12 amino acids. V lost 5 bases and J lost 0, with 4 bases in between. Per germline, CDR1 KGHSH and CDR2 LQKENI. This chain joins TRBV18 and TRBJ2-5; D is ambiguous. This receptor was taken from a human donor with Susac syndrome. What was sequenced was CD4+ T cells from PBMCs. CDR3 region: CASSSYQETQYF. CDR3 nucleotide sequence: TGTGCCAGCTCATCGTACCAAGAGACCCAGTACTTC.